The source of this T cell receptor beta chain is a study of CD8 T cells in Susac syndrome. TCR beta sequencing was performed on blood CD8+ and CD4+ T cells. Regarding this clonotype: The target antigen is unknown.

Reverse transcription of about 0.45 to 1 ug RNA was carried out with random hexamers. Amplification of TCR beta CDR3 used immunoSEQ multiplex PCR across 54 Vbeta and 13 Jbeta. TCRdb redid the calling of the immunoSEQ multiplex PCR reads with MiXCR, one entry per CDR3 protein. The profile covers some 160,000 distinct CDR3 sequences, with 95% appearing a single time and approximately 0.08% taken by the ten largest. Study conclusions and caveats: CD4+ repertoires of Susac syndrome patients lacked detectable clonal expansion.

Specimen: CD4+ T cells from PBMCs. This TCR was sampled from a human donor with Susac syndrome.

The CDR3 sequence is CSASRTGGAELSNQPQHF. The CDR3, as DNA: TGCAGTGCTAGCCGGACAGGGGGCGCGGAATTGAGCAATCAGCCCCAGCATTTT. This sequence joins TRBV20-1 and TRBJ1-5; 11 nucleotides agree with TRBD1. This CDR3 comprises 18 residues. V shed 3 bases and J 1 base; nucleotides not matched to a gene: 11. Germline V gives CDR1 DFQATT, CDR2 SNEGSKA (reference sequence).